Listed below are T cell receptor beta chains from one sample, sequenced in a study of T cell repertoires in cytomegalovirus infection. No antigen has been identified for these receptors. One entry per CDR3 protein, called by TCRdb with MiXCR from the reads. The sample yields approximately 300,000 distinct CDR3 sequences, approximately 25% seen once. The specimen comprised cultured PBMCs, sampled from culture after CMV antigen stimulation. All receptors derive from a human donor in good health (CMV status not recorded). Some clones in this sample may be carry-over from other donors' samples. CDR3s include the opening cysteine and the closing phenylalanine or tryptophan. The order of the fields is D gene, V gene, clone size, J gene, CDR3 protein, CDR3 DNA. A D gene is named only where the DNA matches it firmly. The size of a clone is reported for some rows only, either as once, few or many, or as a class for expanded clones.

NA	TRBV11-2	NA	TRBJ2-1	CASSLDAGTTYGNEQFF	TGTGCCAGCAGCTTAGACGCAGGGACAACGTATGGGAATGAGCAGTTCTTC
NA	TRBV7-2	NA	TRBJ1-3	CASSFGGTSRNTIYF	TGTGCCAGCAGCTTCGGGGGTACCTCTCGGAACACCATATATTTT
NA	TRBV12-3/TRBV12-4	NA	TRBJ2-3	CASTTGLGDTQYF	TGTGCCAGCACCACCGGACTGGGAGATACGCAGTATTTT
NA	TRBV14	NA	TRBJ1-4	CASSPTGTTNEKLFF	TGTGCCAGCAGCCCGACCGGGACTACTAATGAAAAACTGTTTTTT
NA	TRBV19	NA	TRBJ1-2	CASSIGQGGLGYGYTF	TGTGCCAGTAGTATCGGGCAGGGTGGCCTCGGCTATGGCTACACCTTC
NA	TRBV11-1	once	TRBJ2-7	CASSFGVSQNEQYF	TGTGCCAGCAGCTTTGGCGTCAGTCAGAACGAGCAGTACTTC
TRBD1	TRBV4-1	many	TRBJ2-3	CASSLRVAGGTDTQYF	TGCGCCAGCAGCCTCCGGGTGGCAGGGGGAACAGATACGCAGTATTTT
NA	TRBV19	few	TRBJ1-4	CASSIGDRVYEKLFF	TGTGCCAGTAGTATTGGCGACAGAGTTTACGAAAAACTGTTTTTT
NA	TRBV7-8	once	TRBJ2-1	CASSLVREVYNEQFF	TGTGCCAGCAGCTTAGTGCGGGAAGTCTACAATGAGCAGTTCTTC
TRBD1	TRBV11-2	few	TRBJ2-2	CASSFSYQDRGSIQNTGELFF	TGTGCCAGCAGCTTCTCTTACCAGGACAGGGGATCTATCCAGAACACCGGGGAGCTGTTTTTT
TRBD1	TRBV12-3/TRBV12-4	many	TRBJ1-1	CASSQGGPGTEAFF	TGTGCCAGCAGCCAAGGGGGCCCTGGGACTGAAGCTTTCTTT
NA	TRBV7-2	few	TRBJ2-7	CASSLVVFSRRANSYEQYF	TGTGCCAGCAGCTTAGTAGTCTTTTCAAGGCGGGCGAACTCCTACGAGCAGTACTTC
NA	TRBV7-2	many	TRBJ1-2	CASSFAEGYTF	TGTGCCAGCAGCTTCGCTGAAGGCTACACCTTC
NA	TRBV6-5	NA	TRBJ1-2	CASSASILDYGYTF	TGTGCCAGCAGTGCGTCGATCCTTGACTATGGCTACACCTTC
NA	TRBV10-3	many	TRBJ2-1	CAINRDLAYNEQFF	TGTGCCATCAATCGGGACTTAGCCTACAATGAGCAGTTCTTC
NA	TRBV30	NA	TRBJ1-6	CAWNAQGNSPLHF	TGTGCCTGGAATGCGCAGGGGAATTCACCCCTCCACTTT